Below, 15 T cell receptor beta chains from the same sample are listed, as sequenced in a study of blood T cell repertoires in COVID-19. Sequencing was performed with immunoSEQ multiplex PCR; in TCRdb, only in-frame clones are kept and a portion is missing. The data show a few hundred thousand clones, 85% to 90% seen once. Sequencing input: PBMCs or T cells enriched from blood (not recorded which). These receptors all stem from a woman between 18 and 29 years old with acute COVID-19.

CDR3 region: CASSDGQLSGYGYTF. The CDR3 DNA reads TGTGCCAGCAGCGACGGACAGTTAAGTGGCTATGGCTACACCTTC. The chain uses TRBV11-2 and TRBJ1-2; a weak D match, TRBD1 (6 bases). This CDR3 is 15 amino acids long. The V end lost 5 bases, the J end lost 4 bases, and 17 bases lay between the germline ends. Germline V lookup: CDR1 SGHAT, CDR2 FQNNGV.

The V and J genes are TRBV5-1 and TRBJ2-7; perhaps TRBD2 as D (7 bases). Germline-derived CDR1 and CDR2 are SGHRS and YFSETQ. The CDR3 totals 14 residues. V was cut by 4 bases and J by 6 bases, with 17 bases left in between. The CDR3 sequence is CASSLGGVPREQYF. CDR3 coding DNA: TGCGCCAGCAGCCTAGGGGGGGTCCCCCGCGAGCAGTACTTC.

The CDR3 nucleotides are TGTGCCAGCAGTTTATATGCGGGGGCGGGAGCTTTCTTT. This encodes CASSLYAGAGAFF. The chain carries TRBV28 and TRBJ1-1; TRBD1 might be the D (6 bases). V lost 1 base and J 10 bases, leaving 13 bases between the germline ends. The CDR3 totals 13 residues. The germline V gene has CDR1 MDHEN and CDR2 SYDVKM.

The CDR3 DNA reads TGTGCCAGCAGCCCTATAGCGGGGGGCTCCTACGAGCAGTACTTC. This encodes CASSPIAGGSYEQYF. The chain is built from TRBV28 and TRBJ2-7, with 10 bases identical to TRBD2. V shed 6 bases, J shed 0 bases, and the junction held 5 bases outside the gene matches. The CDR3 is 15 residues long. Germline V gene lookup returns CDR1 MDHEN and CDR2 SYDVKM.

The chain joins TRBV7-3 to TRBJ1-1; D perhaps matches TRBD1 (6 bases). The CDR3 has 14 residues. Trimming shortened V by 2 bases and J by 0 bases, and 7 bases separated the two germline ends. The V gene's germline CDR1 is SGHTA and CDR2 FQGTGA. The CDR3 spells CASSLSGVNTEAFF. The CDR3 nucleotides are TGTGCCAGCAGCTTATCAGGGGTGAACACTGAAGCTTTCTTT. Supplemented by reference TRBV7-3 and TRBJ1-1, the full variable domain reads GAGVSQTPSNKVTEKGKYVELRCDPISGHTALYWYRQSLGQGPEFLIYFQGTGAADDSGLPNDRFFAVRPEGSVSTLKIQRTERGDSAVYLCASSLSGVNTEAFFGQGTRLTVV.

This sequence joins TRBV7-2 and TRBJ1-2; D ambiguous. The CDR3 has 13 amino acids. Trimming cost V 5 bases and J 0 bases, with 7 bases left between them. Germline CDR1 SGHTA, CDR2 FQGNSA. The CDR3 sequence is CASSLNANYGYTF. The CDR3 region has the DNA TGTGCCAGCAGCCTAAATGCTAACTATGGCTACACCTTC.

The chain is built from TRBV28 and TRBJ1-4, with D possibly matching TRBD1 (5 bases). The CDR3 runs to 18 residues. Germline CDR1 is MDHEN and CDR2 is SYDVKM. Trimming pared 2 bases from V and 0 bases from J, leaving 16 bases between. The CDR3 nucleotides are TGTGCCAGCAGTTTAAGGCGCCCGGGACTAGCAACTAATGAAAAACTGTTTTTT. Its protein is CASSLRRPGLATNEKLFF.

The CDR3 DNA reads TGTGCCAGTAGTCATCCGGGAAGTCTTACCGGGGAGCTGTTTTTT. It yields the protein CASSHPGSLTGELFF. The V gene is TRBV19, the J gene TRBJ2-2, with TRBD2 as a possible D gene (5 bases). CDR1 is LNHDA, CDR2 SQIVND, per germline (reference sequence). The CDR3 loop spans 15 amino acids. The germline V and J ends were trimmed by 5 bases and 5 bases, with 15 bases remaining between them.

This clone has more than one count but fewer than ten. This rearrangement joins TRBV6-6 to TRBJ2-1; no firm D call. The CDR3 covers 12 residues. V was trimmed by 4 bases and J by 7 bases, leaving 8 bases between them. Germline CDR1 MNHNY, CDR2 SVGAGI (reference sequence). CDR3 loop: CASSWSSNEQFF. The CDR3 nucleotides are TGTGCCAGCAGTTGGAGCTCTAATGAGCAGTTCTTC.

The chain recombines TRBV6-5 with TRBJ2-1; tentatively, D is TRBD1 (6 bases). Trimming removed 5 bases at V and 5 bases at J, with 13 bases between. This CDR3 comprises 14 residues. Germline assignment: CDR1 MNHEY and CDR2 SVGAGI. CDR3 residues: CASSPGTWDNEQFF. In DNA form, the CDR3 reads TGTGCCAGCAGTCCCGGGACATGGGACAATGAGCAGTTCTTC.

This chain connects TRBV2 to TRBJ1-5; D unresolved. Germline V gives CDR1 SNHLY, CDR2 FYNNEI. The V end lost 4 bases, the J end lost 10 bases, and 11 bases lay between the germline ends. The CDR3 is 12 amino acids. The CDR3 DNA reads TGTGCCAGCAGTGTAGAGGTTCGCCCCCAGCATTTT. It is translated as CASSVEVRPQHF.

The table lists this clone with a few counts. This sequence joins TRBV19 and TRBJ1-2; TRBD1 matches 7 bases. Germline V gives CDR1 LNHDA, CDR2 SQIVND (reference sequence). The length of the CDR3 is 17 residues. Trimming at V came to 5 bases and at J to 6 bases, leaving 18 bases not matched to a gene. This CDR3 reads CASSARTGYPPNDGYTF. The CDR3 DNA sequence: TGTGCCAGTAGTGCTCGGACAGGATACCCTCCCAACGATGGCTACACCTTC.

This rearrangement joins TRBV5-1 to TRBJ2-2, with D possibly being TRBD1 (5 bases). V dropped 0 bases and J dropped 6 bases, with 21 bases sitting between them. CDR3 size: 18 residues. The germline gives CDR1 SGHRS, CDR2 YFSETQ. The DNA for the CDR3 is TGCGCCAGCAGCTTGGAGGGGCAGGACGGATGGGTCCCCGGGGAGCTGTTTTTT. Protein sequence: CASSLEGQDGWVPGELFF.

J is TRBJ1-4 and V is TRBV6-6, with D tentatively TRBD1 (6 bases). Looked up from germline, CDR1 is MNHNY and CDR2 is SVGAGI (reference sequence). V was shortened by 5 bases and J by 0 bases, with 13 bases between the two germline ends. CDR3 length equals 16 residues. The CDR3 coding sequence is TGTGCCAGCAGTCCTATCCCAGGGGCAACTAATGAAAAACTGTTTTTT. Translation gives CASSPIPGATNEKLFF.

V is TRBV19 and J is TRBJ2-1, with D perhaps matching TRBD2 (6 bases). Trimming shortened V by 5 bases and J by 2 bases, and 19 bases separated the two germline ends. CDR3 length: 17 residues. CDR1 and CDR2 (germline): LNHDA, SQIVND (reference sequence). Here the CDR3 DNA reads TGTGCCAGTAGTCCCTCGGACGGGAGAGGCCCCTACAATGAGCAGTTCTTC. This sequence encodes CASSPSDGRGPYNEQFF.